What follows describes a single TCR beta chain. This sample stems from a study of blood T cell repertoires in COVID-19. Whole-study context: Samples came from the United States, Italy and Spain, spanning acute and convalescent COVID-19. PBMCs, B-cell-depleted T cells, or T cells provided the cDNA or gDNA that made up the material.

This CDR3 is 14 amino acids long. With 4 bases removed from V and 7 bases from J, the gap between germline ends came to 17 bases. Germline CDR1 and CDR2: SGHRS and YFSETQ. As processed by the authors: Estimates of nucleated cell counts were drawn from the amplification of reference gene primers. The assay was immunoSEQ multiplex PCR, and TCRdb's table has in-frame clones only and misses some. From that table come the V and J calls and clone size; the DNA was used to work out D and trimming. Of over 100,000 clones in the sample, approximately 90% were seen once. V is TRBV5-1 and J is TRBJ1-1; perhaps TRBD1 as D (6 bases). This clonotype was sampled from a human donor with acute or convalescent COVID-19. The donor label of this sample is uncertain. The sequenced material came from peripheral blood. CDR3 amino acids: CASSAGQSLGEAFF. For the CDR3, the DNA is TGCGCCAGCAGCGCCGGACAGTCTTTAGGTGAAGCTTTCTTT.